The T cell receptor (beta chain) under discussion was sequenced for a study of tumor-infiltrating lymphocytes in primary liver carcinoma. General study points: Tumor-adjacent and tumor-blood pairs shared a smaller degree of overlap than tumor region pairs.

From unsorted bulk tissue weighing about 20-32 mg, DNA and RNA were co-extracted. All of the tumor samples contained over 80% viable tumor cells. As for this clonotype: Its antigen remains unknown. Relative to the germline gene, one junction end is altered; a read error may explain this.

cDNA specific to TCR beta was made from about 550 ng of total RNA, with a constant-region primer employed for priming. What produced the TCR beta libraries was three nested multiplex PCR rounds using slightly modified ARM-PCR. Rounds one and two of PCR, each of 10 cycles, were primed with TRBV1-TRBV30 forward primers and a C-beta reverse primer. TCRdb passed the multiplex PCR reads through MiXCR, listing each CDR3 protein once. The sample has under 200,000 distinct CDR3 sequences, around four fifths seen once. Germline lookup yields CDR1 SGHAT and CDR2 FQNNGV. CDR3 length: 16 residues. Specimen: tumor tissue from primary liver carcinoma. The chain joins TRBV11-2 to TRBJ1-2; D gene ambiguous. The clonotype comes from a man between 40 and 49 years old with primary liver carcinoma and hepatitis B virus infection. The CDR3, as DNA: TGTGCTAGCAGCTTAGATTCGGTAACCTATTATCGAGGCTACACCTTC. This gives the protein CASSLDSVTYYRGYTF. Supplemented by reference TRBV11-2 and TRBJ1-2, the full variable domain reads EAGVAQSPRYKIIEKRQSVAFWCNPISGHATLYWYQQILGQGPKLLIQFQNNGVVDDSQLPKDRFSAERLKGVDSTLKIQPAKLEDSAVYLCASSLDSVTYYRGYTFGSGTRLTVV.